This T cell receptor beta chain was documented in a study of breast tumors, draining lymph nodes, adjacent tissues. Study results and caveats: Luminal-like breast cancer showed significantly greater tumor-nontumor repertoire similarity than basal-like breast cancer did. Most tumor T cells seemingly derive from lymph node, then expand in tumor.

The lymph nodes were axillary draining lymph nodes from breast cancer patients. Each CDR3 protein is one row after TCRdb ran MiXCR on the multiplex PCR reads. This table has roughly 86,000 distinct CDR3 sequences, around 20% appearing once. Per the germline V gene, CDR1 is SEHNR and CDR2 is FQNEAQ (reference sequence). The CDR3 is made up of 13 amino acids. Concerning this clonotype itself: Its antigen is not identified. Just one base apart from a much larger clone, this may be a read error.

V gene TRBV7-9 combines with J gene TRBJ1-4; 7 bases match TRBD1. This clonotype was obtained from a female donor with breast cancer. Some clones in this sample may be carry-over from other donors' samples. The sequenced sample was axillary lymph node tissue. Written as DNA, the CDR3 is TGTGCCCGCAGGGGGGCGGGTCAAGAAAAACTGTTTTTT. This translates into CARRGAGQEKLFF.